Below, 26 T cell receptor beta chains from the same sample are listed, as sequenced in a study of breast tumors, draining lymph nodes, adjacent tissues listed by TCRdb under 2016. The axillary draining lymph nodes of breast cancer patients were the source of the lymph node samples. The library was built by means of multiplex PCR. Sequencing took place on an Illumina HiSeq 2000. TCRdb itself trimmed the public reads at Q25 with fastp, ran MiXCR and retained productive beta chains. For every CDR3 protein sequence, its rows merge into one entry that carries the most common genes and DNA. The sample table holds more than 250,000 distinct CDR3 sequences, of which 30% were seen once. The ten largest clones take up roughly 1.1% of the sample. Sequencing was carried out using axillary lymph node tissue. Every receptor here comes from a female donor with breast cancer. Some clones in this sample may be carry-over from other donors' samples.

There are many counts of this clonotype. Here the CDR3 DNA reads TGCAGTGCCCCGGTCGGTGCGGGGAATTCACCCCTCCACTTT. This codes for CSAPVGAGNSPLHF. This chain connects TRBV20-1 to TRBJ1-6; no definite D call. CDR1 is DFQATT, CDR2 SNEGSKA, per germline (reference sequence). The CDR3 sequence is 14 residues long. V dropped 6 bases and J dropped 7 bases, with 16 bases sitting between them.

This clonotype was observed at least ten times. V gene TRBV20-1 combines with J gene TRBJ2-7, with unresolved D. Germline CDR1 reads DFQATT; CDR2 reads SNEGSKA (reference sequence). Trimming removed 2 bases at V and 2 bases at J, with 7 bases between. CDR3 size: 12 residues. The CDR3 loop is CSARKLPYEQYF. Written as DNA, the CDR3 is TGCAGTGCTAGAAAGCTCCCCTACGAGCAGTACTTC.

This clonotype was detected once. A clone one base away is much larger, so this may be a read error. The chain couples TRBV20-1 to TRBJ2-1, with TRBD2 matching over 7 bases. The ends lost 0 bases at V and 0 bases at J; junction bases unmatched: 8. Germline CDR1 DFQATT, CDR2 SNEGSKA (reference sequence). CDR3 length: 17 residues. The CDR3 region has the DNA TGCAGTGCTAGAGATGGCGGGGGAGGCCACTCCTACAATGAGCAGTTCTTC. It is translated as CSARDGGGGHSYNEQFF.

This clonotype was found a few times. The rearrangement links TRBV5-1 to TRBJ1-2, with D possibly being TRBD1 (5 bases). V was clipped by 3 bases and J by 6 bases, with 9 bases between them. This CDR3 spans 12 amino acids. Germline V gene data show CDR1 as SGHRS and CDR2 as YFSETQ. The chain's CDR3 is CASSSQANGYTF. The CDR3 bases are TGCGCCAGCAGCTCACAGGCGAATGGCTACACCTTC.

This clonotype has at least ten counts. The chain recombines TRBV12-5 with TRBJ1-4; D unresolved. Per the germline V gene, CDR1 is LGHNT and CDR2 is FRNRAP. The V and J ends lost 4 bases and 0 bases respectively, with 9 bases between them. The CDR3 runs to 15 residues. CDR3 DNA: TGTGCTAGTGGTTCCCTAGATGCAACTAATGAAAAACTGTTTTTT. Its translation: CASGSLDATNEKLFF.

This clonotype was counted many times. V usage is TRBV9 and J usage is TRBJ2-3; 9 bases are a match to TRBD2. The germline gives CDR1 SGDLS, CDR2 YYNGEE. This CDR3 contains 14 residues. V gave up 4 bases and J gave up 0 bases; unmatched junction bases: 0. The CDR3 nucleotides are TGTGCCAGCAGCACTAGCGGGAGCACAGATACGCAGTATTTT. Translating gives CASSTSGSTDTQYF. Looking up the rest from reference TRBV9 and TRBJ2-3 gives the full variable domain: DSGVTQTPKHLITATGQRVTLRCSPRSGDLSVYWYQQSLDQGLQFLIQYYNGEERAKGNILERFSAQQFPDLHSELNLSSLELGDSALYFCASSTSGSTDTQYFGPGTRLTVL.

J is TRBJ2-3 and V is TRBV29-1; 12 bases fit TRBD1. CDR3 length equals 19 residues. Germline-derived CDR1 and CDR2 are SQVTM and ANQGSEA. V dropped 1 base and J dropped 0; count of bases not matched to a gene: 11. CDR3 coding DNA: TGCAGCGTTGAAGGACCGGGACAGGGGGCAAGCGGTAGCACAGATACGCAGTATTTT. The encoded protein is CSVEGPGQGASGSTDTQYF.

This clonotype has a count of ten or more. The rearrangement links TRBV5-1 to TRBJ2-5, with TRBD1 identical over 11 bases. The CDR3 is 13 amino acids. With 5 bases clipped from V and 3 bases from J, the junction kept 0 bases outside the gene matches. Looked up from germline, CDR1 is SGHRS and CDR2 is YFSETQ. CDR3 amino acids: CASRGQGEETQYF. The CDR3 region has the DNA TGCGCCAGCAGGGGACAGGGGGAAGAGACCCAGTACTTC.

Concerning this clonotype itself: This may be a read error: a much more frequent sequence differs by one nucleotide. J is TRBJ2-1 and V is TRBV9; D is possibly TRBD1 or TRBD2 (7 bases each). From germline, CDR1 is SGDLS and CDR2 YYNGEE. There are 13 residues in the CDR3. CDR3 in DNA: TGTGCCAGCCAGGGGGGGATCCACAATGAGCAGTCCTTC. Its protein product is CASQGGIHNEQSF.

This clonotype occurred many times. The chain couples TRBV7-8 to TRBJ2-1, with D possibly being TRBD1 (6 bases). CDR3 length: 16 amino acids. The V gene lost 4 bases and the J gene lost 7 bases, with 20 bases spanning the gap. Germline V gives CDR1 SGHVS, CDR2 FQNEAQ. CDR3 sequence reads: CASSYDSGDVGNEQFF. Written as DNA, the CDR3 is TGTGCCAGCAGCTACGATTCAGGGGACGTTGGGAATGAGCAGTTCTTC.

This clonotype was observed at least ten times. This chain uses TRBV12-3 or TRBV12-4 with TRBJ1-2; D remains unclear. The V and J ends lost 0 bases and 10 bases respectively, with 21 bases between them. This CDR3 is built from 16 residues. The CDR3 sequence is CASSLALTDAKDDYTF. The DNA of the CDR3 is TGTGCCAGCAGTTTAGCGCTTACAGACGCTAAGGATGACTACACCTTC.

This clonotype occurred many times. V usage is TRBV24-1 and J usage is TRBJ2-6; D is perhaps TRBD2 (6 bases). CDR1 KGHDR and CDR2 SFDVKD come from the germline V gene. The CDR3 sequence is 17 residues long. V was clipped by 1 base and J by 4 bases, with 13 bases between them. The CDR3 region is CATSDFHGGSGANVLTF. The CDR3 DNA sequence: TGTGCCACCAGTGATTTCCATGGGGGGTCCGGGGCCAACGTCCTGACTTTC.

This clonotype was seen ten or more times. The chain couples TRBV3-1 to TRBJ1-5; 8 positions agree with TRBD1. The CDR3 consists of 15 residues. V dropped 3 bases and J dropped 5; count of bases not matched to a gene: 6. CDR1 is LGHDT and CDR2 is YNNKEL in the germline V gene (reference sequence). CDR3 coding DNA: TGTGCCAGCAGCCAGAGAGACAGGGGACATCAGCCCCAGCATTTT. It translates to CASSQRDRGHQPQHF.

This clonotype was seen repeatedly, ten times or more. The J gene is TRBJ2-5, the V gene TRBV7-2; the D gene could be TRBD1 or TRBD2 (6 bases each). There are 15 residues in the CDR3. Germline CDR1 SGHTA, CDR2 FQGNSA. Trimming removed 1 base at V and 10 bases at J, with 19 bases between. In nucleotides, the CDR3 is TGTGCCAGCAGCTTAGATCCAGGGGCTGCGGGGAGCCAGTACTTC. As protein: CASSLDPGAAGSQYF. The full variable domain, rest sourced from reference TRBV7-2 and TRBJ2-5, is GAGVSQSPSNKVTEKGKDVELRCDPISGHTALYWYRQSLGQGLEFLIYFQGNSAPDKSGLPSDRFSAERTGGSVSTLTIQRTQQEDSAVYLCASSLDPGAAGSQYFGPGTRLLVL.

A few counts support this clonotype. The genes are TRBV12-3 or TRBV12-4 and TRBJ2-1; TRBD2 agrees at 8 bases. The ends lost 3 bases at V and 7 bases at J; junction bases unmatched: 8. The CDR3 spans 15 residues. The CDR3 nucleotides read TGTGCCAGCAGTTTCGGAGCGGGAGACCCTAATGAGCAGTTCTTC. It yields the protein CASSFGAGDPNEQFF.

The gene calls are TRBV27 and TRBJ2-7; 7 bases match TRBD1. Losses at the gene ends were 5 bases for V and 2 bases for J; bases not matched to a gene: 9. In germline, CDR1 is MNHEY, CDR2 SMNVEV (reference sequence). This CDR3 spans 15 amino acids. The CDR3 loop reads CASSRSGTATYEQYF. In nucleotides, the CDR3 is TGTGCCAGCAGTCGGTCCGGGACAGCTACCTACGAGCAGTACTTC.

This clonotype was recorded only once. This sequence joins TRBV18 and TRBJ2-1, with a weak D call TRBD2 (7 bases). There are 13 residues in the CDR3. The V end was cut by 3 bases, the J end by 6 bases, with 9 bases between. CDR1 is KGHSH, CDR2 LQKENI, per germline. The DNA for the CDR3 is TGTGCCAGCTCACCGGCGGGGGCCAATGAGCAGTTCTTC. This gives the protein CASSPAGANEQFF.

This clonotype appeared many times. The chain recombines TRBV12-3 or TRBV12-4 with TRBJ2-1; 13 nucleotides match TRBD2. The CDR3 length is 17 residues. V gave up 4 bases and J gave up 5 bases; unmatched junction bases: 8. DNA for the CDR3: TGTGCCAGCAGTTCGATCCGACTAGCGGGAGGCGACAATGAGCAGTTCTTC. Translated, it gives CASSSIRLAGGDNEQFF.

This clonotype was observed at least ten times. V and J are TRBV29-1 and TRBJ1-5, with D perhaps matching TRBD1 (6 bases). Trimming stripped 5 bases from V and 3 bases from J, with 8 bases between. Germline CDR1 and CDR2: SQVTM and ANQGSEA. The CDR3 totals 12 residues. The CDR3 nucleotides are TGCAGCGTTAGGGACACCAATCAGCCCCAGCATTTT. It is translated as CSVRDTNQPQHF.

This clonotype was detected many times. The chain employs TRBV29-1 and TRBJ1-2; D not resolved. The V gene lost 3 bases and the J gene lost 2 bases, with 4 bases spanning the gap. CDR1 SQVTM and CDR2 ANQGSEA come from the germline V gene. The CDR3 spans 11 residues. The CDR3 loop reads CSVDDNYGYTF. The CDR3 bases are TGCAGCGTTGACGACAACTATGGCTACACCTTC.

The table lists this clonotype with many counts. The rearrangement links TRBV29-1 to TRBJ2-7, with D maybe TRBD1 (5 bases). V lost 3 bases and J lost 5, with 11 bases in between. CDR1 is SQVTM and CDR2 is ANQGSEA in the germline V gene. This CDR3 has 12 amino acids. The chain's CDR3 is CSVDTGSNEQYF. In nucleotides, the CDR3 is TGCAGCGTTGATACAGGAAGCAACGAGCAGTACTTC.

In this sample, this clonotype turned up a few times. A much more abundant neighbour one base away suggests this may be a read error. The chain uses TRBV20-1 and TRBJ2-7; maybe TRBD2 (6 bases). Germline CDR1 is DFQATT and CDR2 is SNEGSKA (reference sequence). This CDR3 has 13 amino acids. CDR3 region: CSAFRDSDYERYF. As DNA, the CDR3 is TGCAGTGCTTTCCGGGACTCTGACTACGAGCGGTACTTC.

This clonotype was counted at least ten times. The V gene is TRBV12-3 or TRBV12-4, the J gene TRBJ2-1; the match to TRBD2 covers 9 bases. With 5 bases clipped from V and 4 bases from J, the junction kept 9 bases outside the gene matches. The CDR3 spans 16 residues. In DNA, the CDR3 is TGTGCCAGCAGTGCCCTGGGACTAGCCATATACAATGAGCAGTTCTTC. Its translation: CASSALGLAIYNEQFF.

The chain links TRBV27 to TRBJ1-2, with D possibly TRBD1 on 6 matching bases. CDR1 is MNHEY and CDR2 is SMNVEV in the germline V gene (reference sequence). This CDR3 is 15 amino acids long. Trimming pared 3 bases from V and 5 bases from J, leaving 16 bases between. CDR3 coding DNA: TGTGCCAGCAGTTTCCTCAGCGGGACAAATTATGGCTACACCTTC. Its translation is CASSFLSGTNYGYTF.

This clonotype has ten or more counts. The rearrangement links TRBV5-8 to TRBJ1-3, with 7 bases fitting TRBD1. The CDR3 covers 16 residues. CDR1 SGHTS and CDR2 YDEGEE come from the germline V gene. The ends lost 4 bases at V and 4 bases at J; junction bases unmatched: 11. As DNA, the CDR3 is TGTGCCAGCAGCCACTACAGGGGCCGAGAAGGAAACACCATATATTTT. Protein product: CASSHYRGREGNTIYF.

This clonotype was picked up a small number of times. V and J are TRBV12-3 or TRBV12-4 and TRBJ1-1, with D perhaps matching TRBD1 (6 bases). The CDR3 contains 14 residues. The V end was cut by 5 bases, the J end by 1 base, with 11 bases between. The CDR3 loop is CASSRGPGNTEAFF. The CDR3 DNA reads TGTGCCAGCAGTCGGGGGCCTGGGAACACTGAAGCTTTCTTT.